This record covers a single T cell receptor beta chain. The data originate from a study of blood T cell repertoires in COVID-19. Overall study context: T cells, B-cell-depleted T cells, or PBMCs provided the cDNA or gDNA that served as material.

This CDR3 comprises 18 residues. Per the germline V gene, CDR1 is LGHDT and CDR2 is YNNKEL (reference sequence). V shed 1 base and J 4 bases; nucleotides not matched to a gene: 11. Here immunoSEQ multiplex PCR was the method, and the copy in TCRdb shows in-frame clones only, minus some. The sample has approximately 270,000 clones, about 90% seen once. The rearrangement links TRBV3-1 (or the pseudogene TRBV3-2) to TRBJ2-5; 11 positions match TRBD2. The TCR sequence derives from a woman between 25 and 40 years old with acute COVID-19. Sequenced: PBMCs or T cells enriched from blood (not recorded which). This CDR3 reads CASSQVLKLAGEGETQYF. The CDR3 DNA reads as TGTGCCAGCAGCCAAGTTTTAAAACTAGCGGGAGAAGGAGAGACCCAGTACTTC.